The 25 T cell receptor beta chains below were found in one sample sequenced in a study of blood T cells in healthy people across ages. It was with a sample-barcoded 5' primer and a J-beta primer mix that a second PCR of roughly 7 to 12 cycles was run. TCRdb analysed the 5' RACE reads with MiXCR anew, one entry per CDR3 protein. The sample holds some 1.7 million distinct CDR3 sequences, roughly 28% seen once. The specimen was blood. The receptors stem from a woman aged 25 to 39 in good health.

This clonotype came up a few times. This chain links TRBV4-2 with TRBJ1-5, with 9 bases matching TRBD1. Looked up from germline, CDR1 is LGHNA and CDR2 is YNFKEQ. CDR3 length: 15 residues. J lost 6 bases, V lost 1 base, and 4 bases had no gene match. CDR3 sequence reads: CASSQGDRVGQPQHF. The CDR3 DNA reads as TGTGCCAGCAGCCAAGGGGACAGGGTAGGTCAGCCCCAGCATTTT.

This clonotype was picked up one time. This chain joins TRBV28 and TRBJ2-5, with D hard to call. Trimming shortened V by 6 bases and J by 11 bases, and 16 bases separated the two germline ends. Looked up from germline, CDR1 is MDHEN and CDR2 is SYDVKM. This CDR3 spans 12 amino acids. The CDR3 region is CASRADENEQYF. CDR3 DNA sequence: TGTGCCAGCAGAGCCGACGAAAATGAGCAGTACTTC.

The chain carries TRBV5-1 and TRBJ2-3; no clear D. The CDR3 is made up of 15 amino acids. Trimming removed 1 base from V and 0 bases from J, with 9 bases in between. Per the germline V gene, CDR1 is SGHRS and CDR2 is YFSETQ. CDR3 sequence reads: CASSLSVRSTDTQYF. The CDR3 bases are TGCGCCAGCAGCTTGAGCGTGCGTAGCACAGATACGCAGTATTTT.

The sample holds a few counts of this clonotype. The rearrangement uses TRBV3-1 and TRBJ2-5; D is unresolved. This CDR3 has 15 residues. Germline CDR1 is LGHDT and CDR2 is YNNKEL (reference sequence). Deletions cut 0 bases from V and 5 bases from J, with 13 bases between. CDR3 bases: TGTGCCAGCAGCCAAGATATAGGGTCGGAGGAGACCCAGTACTTC. It encodes CASSQDIGSEETQYF.

This clonotype came up a few times. The chain uses TRBV5-1 and TRBJ1-1; D remains ambiguous. Germline CDR1 and CDR2: SGHRS and YFSETQ. The V and J ends lost 2 bases and 2 bases respectively, with 13 bases between them. The CDR3 spans 15 residues. The CDR3 sequence: CASSLYGDGNTEAFF. CDR3 sequence (DNA): TGCGCCAGCAGCTTATATGGGGATGGAAACACTGAAGCTTTCTTT.

This clonotype was picked up many times. V gene TRBV27 combines with J gene TRBJ2-4; maybe TRBD2 (6 bases). V lost 3 bases and J 7 bases, leaving 10 bases between the germline ends. Looked up from germline, CDR1 is MNHEY and CDR2 is SMNVEV (reference sequence). CDR3 length: 13 residues. Written as DNA, the CDR3 is TGTGCCAGCAGTTTTCAGGGAGGCAACATTCAGTACTTC. This encodes CASSFQGGNIQYF.

This clonotype was seen ten or more times. V is TRBV6-2 or TRBV6-3 and J is TRBJ2-1; D is perhaps TRBD1 (6 bases). The length of the CDR3 is 13 residues. The ends were cut back, 8 bases at V and 4 bases at J, with 12 bases in the middle. The germline gives CDR1 MNHEY, CDR2 SVGEGT. The CDR3 nucleotides are TGTGCCAGCCATCTAGGGGGTTACAATGAGCAGTTCTTC. It translates to CASHLGGYNEQFF.

V gene TRBV29-1 combines with J gene TRBJ2-3; D remains unclear. Per germline, CDR1 SQVTM and CDR2 ANQGSEA. There are 13 residues in the CDR3. Trimming cost V 5 bases and J 1 base, with 10 bases left between them. The CDR3 sequence: CSVTRPGTDTQYF. The CDR3 nucleotides read TGCAGCGTTACAAGGCCCGGCACAGATACGCAGTATTTT.

This clonotype was seen repeatedly, ten times or more. This chain joins TRBV7-2 and TRBJ2-5; a weak D match, TRBD2 (5 bases). The CDR3 contains 16 residues. The germline V gene has CDR1 SGHTA and CDR2 FQGNSA. V gave up 6 bases and J gave up 3 bases, with 20 bases separating them. CDR3 nucleotides: TGTGCCAGCAGTTCTCCTCCCGCGGGTGCGGAAGAGACCCAGTACTTC. Translation gives CASSSPPAGAEETQYF.

The V gene is TRBV24-1, the J gene TRBJ2-2; TRBD1 matches 9 bases. V was clipped by 9 bases and J by 9 bases; unmatched bases: 13. Germline CDR1 reads KGHDR; CDR2 reads SFDVKD. The CDR3 covers 15 residues. CDR3 in DNA: TGTGCCACCGTACCTAGGGGACAGGGTAATCGGGAGCTGTTTTTT. Residues: CATVPRGQGNRELFF.

CDR3 sequence reads: CAWAPTGDFGELFF. The CDR3 nucleotides read TGTGCCTGGGCGCCGACAGGGGACTTCGGGGAGCTGTTTTTT. The V and J genes are TRBV30 and TRBJ2-2, with TRBD1 matching over 8 bases. J gave up 7 bases and V 5 bases, and 9 bases lay outside the gene matches. This CDR3 has 14 residues. Germline lookup yields CDR1 GTSNPN and CDR2 SVGIG (reference sequence).

CDR3: CSAPTSGKWNEQFF. The CDR3 nucleotides read TGCAGTGCTCCGACTAGCGGGAAATGGAATGAGCAGTTCTTC. V gene TRBV20-1 combines with J gene TRBJ2-1; 11 bases line up with TRBD2. The ends lost 5 bases at V and 7 bases at J; junction bases unmatched: 7. The CDR3 sequence is 14 residues long. The germline gives CDR1 DFQATT, CDR2 SNEGSKA (reference sequence).

This clonotype has at least ten counts. The gene calls are TRBV20-1 and TRBJ2-7; 7 nucleotides line up with TRBD1. The trim removed 6 bases at V and 2 bases at J, leaving 4 bases unmatched. This CDR3 is 12 amino acids long. CDR1 and CDR2 (germline): DFQATT, SNEGSKA (reference sequence). The CDR3 DNA sequence: TGCAGTGCCGGGGACAGAACCTACGAGCAGTACTTC. This translates into CSAGDRTYEQYF.

This chain links TRBV20-1 with TRBJ1-1; D gene uncertain. The CDR3 is made up of 13 amino acids. CDR1 and CDR2 from the germline V gene are DFQATT and SNEGSKA (reference sequence). V lost 7 bases and J 6 bases, leaving 18 bases between the germline ends. As DNA, the CDR3 is TGCAGTGTTTCGCCCCTGGCGGAGTCTGAAGCTTTCTTT. Translation: CSVSPLAESEAFF.

This clonotype was counted ten times or more. The chain combines TRBV12-3 or TRBV12-4 with TRBJ2-5; D gene unclear. CDR3 length: 14 residues. The V end lost 2 bases, the J end lost 5 bases, and 12 bases lay between the germline ends. CDR3 loop: CASSLHQGWETQYF. The CDR3 DNA follows: TGTGCCAGCAGTTTACACCAAGGGTGGGAGACCCAGTACTTC.

This clonotype was seen ten or more times. The CDR3 here is CASSGGGANEQFF. The DNA for the CDR3 is TGTGCCAGCTCTGGCGGGGGGGCCAATGAGCAGTTCTTC. V usage is TRBV7-3 and J usage is TRBJ2-1, with 9 bases that match TRBD2. Germline CDR1 is SGHTA and CDR2 is FQGTGA. The V and J ends lost 8 bases and 6 bases, in that order; junction bases with no gene match: 5. CDR3 length equals 13 residues.

This clonotype was seen a few times. J is TRBJ2-7 and V is TRBV5-1; 9 bases fit TRBD1. Germline V gene sequence: CDR1 SGHRS, CDR2 YFSETQ. The CDR3 sequence is 15 residues long. The ends lost 0 bases at V and 6 bases at J; junction bases unmatched: 7. This CDR3 is CASSLARDRDREQYF. The CDR3, as DNA: TGCGCCAGCAGCTTGGCCAGGGACAGGGATCGCGAGCAGTACTTC.

Worth noting for this clonotype: A much more abundant neighbour one base away suggests this may be a read error. The chain has TRBV12-3 or TRBV12-4 and TRBJ2-5; possible D gene TRBD1, 5 bases. This CDR3 is built from 14 residues. CDR3: CASTEGQGAETRYF. CDR3 DNA sequence: TGTGCCAGCACCGAAGGCCAGGGCGCAGAGACCCGGTACTTC.

This clonotype was counted a few times. The junction departs from the called germline gene at one end, perhaps through a read error. The CDR3 nucleotides are TGCGGCGTTGAAAGGCAGTGGGGCTACACCTTC. It codes for CGVERQWGYTF. The rearrangement uses TRBV29-1 and TRBJ1-2; no clear D gene. The CDR3 has 11 residues. Germline V lookup: CDR1 SQVTM, CDR2 ANQGSEA. Filled out from reference TRBV29-1 and TRBJ1-2, the complete variable domain reads SAVISQKPSRDICQRGTSLTIQCQVDSQVTMMFWYRQQPGQSLTLIATANQGSEATYESGFVIDKFPISRPNLTFSTLTVSNMSPEDSSIYLCGVERQWGYTFGSGTRLTVV.

The sample holds a few counts of this clonotype. The gene calls are TRBV5-1 and TRBJ2-3; D is tentatively TRBD1 or TRBD2 (7 bases each). Trimming took 3 bases from V and 4 from J, leaving 15 bases between them. The CDR3 is 15 residues long. CDR1 is SGHRS, CDR2 YFSETQ, per germline. CDR3 in DNA: TGCGCCAGCAGCTCCTCAGCGGGGACAGCAGATACGCAGTATTTT. It codes for CASSSSAGTADTQYF.

Ten or more counts support this clonotype. This chain joins TRBV6-5 and TRBJ1-3; D remains unclear. The ends were cut back, 0 bases at V and 0 bases at J, with 9 bases in the middle. Germline loops: CDR1 MNHEY, CDR2 SVGAGI. This CDR3 has 16 amino acids. The CDR3 protein is CASSYSRRSSGNTIYF. In DNA form, the CDR3 reads TGTGCCAGCAGTTACTCGAGACGATCCTCTGGAAACACCATATATTTT.

V gene TRBV7-9 combines with J gene TRBJ2-1; unclear D gene. The V and J ends lost 1 base and 7 bases respectively, with 14 bases between them. The CDR3 runs to 15 residues. Per the germline V gene, CDR1 is SEHNR and CDR2 is FQNEAQ (reference sequence). The CDR3 spells CASSLDGAGENEQFF. In DNA form, the CDR3 reads TGTGCCAGCAGCTTAGACGGAGCTGGGGAAAATGAGCAGTTCTTC.

This clonotype was seen ten or more times. The J gene is TRBJ2-3, the V gene TRBV29-1; no clear D gene. The CDR3 has 13 residues. V shed 4 bases and J shed 5 bases, with 13 bases lying between them. CDR1 is SQVTM, CDR2 ANQGSEA, per germline. The CDR3 here is CSVGSGLGDTQYF. The CDR3 DNA reads TGCAGCGTTGGTTCCGGGCTGGGAGATACGCAGTATTTT.

This clonotype was detected ten times or more. This rearrangement joins TRBV7-2 to TRBJ2-7; 7 bases are shared with TRBD2. Germline V gene sequence: CDR1 SGHTA, CDR2 FQGNSA. The CDR3 extends over 15 amino acids. J lost 0 bases, V lost 5 bases, and 7 bases had no gene match. DNA of the CDR3: TGTGCCAGCAGCCCAAGCGGGGAGAGCTCCTACGAGCAGTACTTC. Amino acid sequence: CASSPSGESSYEQYF. The complete variable domain, with remaining parts taken from reference TRBV7-2 and TRBJ2-7, reads GAGVSQSPSNKVTEKGKDVELRCDPISGHTALYWYRQSLGQGLEFLIYFQGNSAPDKSGLPSDRFSAERTGGSVSTLTIQRTQQEDSAVYLCASSPSGESSYEQYFGPGTRLTVT.

This clonotype has at least ten counts. The V and J genes are TRBV4-2 and TRBJ2-1, with TRBD2 identical over 9 bases. This CDR3 has 16 residues. Trimming at V came to 5 bases and at J to 1 base, leaving 6 bases not matched to a gene. Per germline, CDR1 LGHNA and CDR2 YNFKEQ. The DNA of the CDR3 is TGTGCCAGCAGCGCGCGGGGGGGCCGTTCCTACAATGAGCAGTTCTTC. It translates to CASSARGGRSYNEQFF.